This T cell receptor (beta chain) came from a study of T cell repertoires in cytomegalovirus infection. Study-wide background: The authors relied on CMV epitopes, both recently identified HLA-C-restricted and well-studied HLA-B-restricted. Indications of both CMV infection and matching HLA type were provided by public TCR beta signatures.

TCRdb itself ran the reads through MiXCR, one entry per CDR3 protein. In the table there are 20,000 to 25,000 distinct CDR3 sequences, roughly two fifths of which are singletons. As concerns this clonotype: The antigen is undetermined.

The study, taken as a whole, reports: The ex vivo response was dominated by HLA-C-restricted CMV-specific TCR beta clonotypes.

This TCR came from a human donor in good health (CMV status not recorded). Some clones in this sample may be carry-over from other donors' samples. The sequencing here drew on CD8+ T cells from cultured PBMCs, taken from culture after CMV antigen stimulation.

CDR3 nucleotide sequence: TGTGCCAGCAGCCCGGGAACAGGGGTAGGAGCCGGGGAGCTGTTTTTT. This translates into CASSPGTGVGAGELFF. The gene calls are TRBV3-1 and TRBJ2-2; 7 bases align to TRBD1. Germline CDR1 LGHDT, CDR2 YNNKEL (reference sequence). J gave up 6 bases and V 4 bases, and 11 bases lay outside the gene matches. The CDR3 has 16 residues.